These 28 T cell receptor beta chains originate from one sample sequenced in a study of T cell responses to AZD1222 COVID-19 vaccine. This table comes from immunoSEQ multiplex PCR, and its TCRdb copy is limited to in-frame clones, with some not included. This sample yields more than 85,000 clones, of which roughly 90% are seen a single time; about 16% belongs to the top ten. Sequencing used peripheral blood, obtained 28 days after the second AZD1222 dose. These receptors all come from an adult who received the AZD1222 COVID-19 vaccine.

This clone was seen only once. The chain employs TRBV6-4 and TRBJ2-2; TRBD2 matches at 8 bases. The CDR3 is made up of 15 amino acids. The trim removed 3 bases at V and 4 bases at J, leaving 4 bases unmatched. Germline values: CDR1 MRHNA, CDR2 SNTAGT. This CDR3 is CASSEAGEGTGELFF. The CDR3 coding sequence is TGTGCCAGCAGTGAAGCGGGAGAGGGCACCGGGGAGCTGTTTTTT.

Here the CDR3 DNA reads TGTGCCAGCAGTTACGCACCCCAGACGGGGGTTTGGGAGCAGTACTTC. As protein: CASSYAPQTGVWEQYF. The chain joins TRBV6-5 to TRBJ2-7, with D perhaps matching TRBD2 (6 bases). The CDR3 extends over 16 amino acids. Trimming cost V 2 bases and J 7 bases, with 21 bases left between them. In germline, CDR1 is MNHEY, CDR2 SVGAGI.

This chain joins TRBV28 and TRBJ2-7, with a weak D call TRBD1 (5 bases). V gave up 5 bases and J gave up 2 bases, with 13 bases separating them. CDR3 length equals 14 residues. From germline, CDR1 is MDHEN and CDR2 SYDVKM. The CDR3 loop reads CASSLGVSPYEQYF. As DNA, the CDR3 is TGTGCCAGCAGTCTAGGGGTCTCCCCCTACGAGCAGTACTTC.

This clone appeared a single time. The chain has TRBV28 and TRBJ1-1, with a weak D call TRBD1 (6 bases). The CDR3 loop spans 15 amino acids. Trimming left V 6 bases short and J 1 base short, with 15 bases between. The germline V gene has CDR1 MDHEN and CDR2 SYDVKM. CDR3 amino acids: CASRPTGTPNTEAFF. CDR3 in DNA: TGTGCCAGCAGACCCACCGGGACACCGAACACTGAAGCTTTCTTT.

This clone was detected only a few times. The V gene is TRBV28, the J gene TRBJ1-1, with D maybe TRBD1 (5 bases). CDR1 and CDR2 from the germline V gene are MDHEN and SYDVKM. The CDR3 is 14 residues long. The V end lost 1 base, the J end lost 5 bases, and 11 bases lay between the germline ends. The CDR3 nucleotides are TGTGCCAGCAGTTTATTGGGGACCGGTACTGAAGCTTTCTTT. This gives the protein CASSLLGTGTEAFF.

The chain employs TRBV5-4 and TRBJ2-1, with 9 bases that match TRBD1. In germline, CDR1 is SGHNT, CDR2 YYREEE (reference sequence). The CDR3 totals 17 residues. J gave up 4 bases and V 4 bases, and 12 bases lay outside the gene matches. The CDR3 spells CASSLGQGRSSYNEQFF. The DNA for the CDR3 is TGTGCCAGCAGCCTGGGACAGGGAAGAAGCTCATACAATGAGCAGTTCTTC.

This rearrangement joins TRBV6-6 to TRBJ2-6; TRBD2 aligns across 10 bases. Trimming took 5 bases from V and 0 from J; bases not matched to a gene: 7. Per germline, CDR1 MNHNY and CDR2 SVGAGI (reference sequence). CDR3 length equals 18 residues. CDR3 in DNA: TGTGCCAGCAGTCATATAGCGGGAGGACTCTCTGGGGCCAACGTCCTGACTTTC. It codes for CASSHIAGGLSGANVLTF.

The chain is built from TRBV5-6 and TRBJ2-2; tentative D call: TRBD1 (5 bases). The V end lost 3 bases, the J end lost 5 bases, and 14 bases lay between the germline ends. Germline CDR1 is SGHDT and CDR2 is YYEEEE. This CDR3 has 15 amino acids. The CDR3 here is CASSSTSRVTGELFF. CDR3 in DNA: TGTGCCAGCAGCTCCACTTCCAGGGTGACCGGGGAGCTGTTTTTT.

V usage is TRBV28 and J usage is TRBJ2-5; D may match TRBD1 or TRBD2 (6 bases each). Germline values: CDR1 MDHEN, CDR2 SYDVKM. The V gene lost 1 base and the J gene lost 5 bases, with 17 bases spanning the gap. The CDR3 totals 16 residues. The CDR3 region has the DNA TGTGCCAGCAGTTTATATCTGGGGGGCGTCGATGAGACCCAGTACTTC. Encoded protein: CASSLYLGGVDETQYF. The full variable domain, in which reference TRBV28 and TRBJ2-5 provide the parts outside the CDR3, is DVKVTQSSRYLVKRTGEKVFLECVQDMDHENMFWYRQDPGLGLRLIYFSYDVKMKEKGDIPEGYSVSREKKERFSLILESASTNQTSMYLCASSLYLGGVDETQYFGPGTRLLVL.

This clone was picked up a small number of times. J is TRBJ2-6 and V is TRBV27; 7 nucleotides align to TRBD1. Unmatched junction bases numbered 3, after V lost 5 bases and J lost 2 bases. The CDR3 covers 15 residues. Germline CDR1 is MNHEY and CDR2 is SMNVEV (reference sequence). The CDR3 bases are TGTGCCAGCAGTCTAACAGGGGCTGGGGCCAACGTCCTGACTTTC. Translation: CASSLTGAGANVLTF.

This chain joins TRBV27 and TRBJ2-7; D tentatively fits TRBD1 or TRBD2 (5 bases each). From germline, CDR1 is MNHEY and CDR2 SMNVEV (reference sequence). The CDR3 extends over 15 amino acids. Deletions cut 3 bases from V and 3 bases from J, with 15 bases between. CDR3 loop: CASSFNDRTSYEQYF. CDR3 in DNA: TGTGCCAGCAGTTTCAACGACAGAACTAGCTACGAGCAGTACTTC.

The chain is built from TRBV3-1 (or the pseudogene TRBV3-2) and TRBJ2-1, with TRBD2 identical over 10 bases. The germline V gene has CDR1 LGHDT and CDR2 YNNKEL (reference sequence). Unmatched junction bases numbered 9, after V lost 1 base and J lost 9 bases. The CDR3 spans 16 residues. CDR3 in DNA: TGTGCCAGCAGCCAAGTCGCAGCGGGAGGGTCGGGTGAGCAGTTCTTC. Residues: CASSQVAAGGSGEQFF.

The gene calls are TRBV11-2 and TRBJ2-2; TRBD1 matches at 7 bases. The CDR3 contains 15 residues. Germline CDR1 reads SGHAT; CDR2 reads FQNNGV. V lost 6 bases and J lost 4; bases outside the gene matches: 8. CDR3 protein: CASRKTGKGTGELFF. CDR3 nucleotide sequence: TGTGCCAGCAGGAAGACAGGGAAGGGCACCGGGGAGCTGTTTTTT.

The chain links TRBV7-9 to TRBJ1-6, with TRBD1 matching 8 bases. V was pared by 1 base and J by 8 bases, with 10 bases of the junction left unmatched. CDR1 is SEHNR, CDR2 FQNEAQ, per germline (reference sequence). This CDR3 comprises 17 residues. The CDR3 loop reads CASSLGRSDRDDSPLHF. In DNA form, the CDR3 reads TGTGCCAGCAGCTTAGGGCGGTCGGACAGGGATGATTCACCCCTCCACTTT.

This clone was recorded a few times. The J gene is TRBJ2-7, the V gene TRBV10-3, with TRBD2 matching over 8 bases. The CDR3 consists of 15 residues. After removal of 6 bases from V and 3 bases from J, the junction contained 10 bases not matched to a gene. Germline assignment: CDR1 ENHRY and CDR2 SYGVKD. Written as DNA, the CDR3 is TGTGCCATCAGACCCGCCGGGACTAGTAACTACGAGCAGTACTTC. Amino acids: CAIRPAGTSNYEQYF.

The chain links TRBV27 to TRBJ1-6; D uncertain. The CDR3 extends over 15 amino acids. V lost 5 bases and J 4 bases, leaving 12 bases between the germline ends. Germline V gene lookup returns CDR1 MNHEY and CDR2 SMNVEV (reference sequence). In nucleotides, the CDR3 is TGTGCCAGCAGTCCGACGGAGAGATATAATTCACCCCTCCACTTT. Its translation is CASSPTERYNSPLHF.

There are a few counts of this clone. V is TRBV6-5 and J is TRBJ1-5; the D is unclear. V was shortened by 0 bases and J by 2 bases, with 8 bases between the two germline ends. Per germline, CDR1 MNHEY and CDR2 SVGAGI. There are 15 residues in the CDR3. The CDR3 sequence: CASSYSGYGNQPQHF. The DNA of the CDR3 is TGTGCCAGCAGTTACTCAGGGTACGGCAATCAGCCCCAGCATTTT.

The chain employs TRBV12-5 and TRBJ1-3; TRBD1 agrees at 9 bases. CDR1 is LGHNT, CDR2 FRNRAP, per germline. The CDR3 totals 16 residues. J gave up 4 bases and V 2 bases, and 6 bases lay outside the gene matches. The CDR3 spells CASGLSNRGLGNTIYF. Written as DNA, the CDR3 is TGTGCTAGTGGTTTGTCGAACAGGGGGCTAGGAAACACCATATATTTT.

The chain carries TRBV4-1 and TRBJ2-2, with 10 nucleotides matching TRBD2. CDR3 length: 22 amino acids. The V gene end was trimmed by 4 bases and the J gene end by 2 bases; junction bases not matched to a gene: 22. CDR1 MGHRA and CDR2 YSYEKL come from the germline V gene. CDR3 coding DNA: TGCGCCAGCAGCCGGCCTAGGACCGTAGCGGGAGGCCACCTAATTAACACCGGGGAGCTGTTTTTT. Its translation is CASSRPRTVAGGHLINTGELFF.

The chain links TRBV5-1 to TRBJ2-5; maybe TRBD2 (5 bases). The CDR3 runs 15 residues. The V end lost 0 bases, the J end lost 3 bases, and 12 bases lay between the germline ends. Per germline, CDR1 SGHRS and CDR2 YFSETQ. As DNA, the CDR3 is TGCGCCAGCAGCTTGGGTGATAGCGACAAAGAGACCCAGTACTTC. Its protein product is CASSLGDSDKETQYF.

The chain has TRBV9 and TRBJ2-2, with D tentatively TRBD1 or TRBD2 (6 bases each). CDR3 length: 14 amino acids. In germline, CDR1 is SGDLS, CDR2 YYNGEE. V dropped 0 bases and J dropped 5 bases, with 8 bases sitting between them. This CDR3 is CASSVVGGTGELFF. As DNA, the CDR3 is TGTGCCAGCAGCGTAGTAGGGGGGACCGGGGAGCTGTTTTTT.

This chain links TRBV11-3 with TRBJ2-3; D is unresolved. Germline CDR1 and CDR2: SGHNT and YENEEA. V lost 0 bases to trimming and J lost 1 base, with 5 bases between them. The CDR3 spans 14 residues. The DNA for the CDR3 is TGTGCCAGCAGCTTAGATCTGGGCACAGATACGCAGTATTTT. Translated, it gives CASSLDLGTDTQYF.

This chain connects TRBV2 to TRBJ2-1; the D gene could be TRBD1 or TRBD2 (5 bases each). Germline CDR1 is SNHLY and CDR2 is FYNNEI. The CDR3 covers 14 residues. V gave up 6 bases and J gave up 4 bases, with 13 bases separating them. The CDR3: CASSWGSSYNEQFF. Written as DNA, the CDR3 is TGTGCCAGCAGCTGGGGGTCCTCTTACAATGAGCAGTTCTTC.

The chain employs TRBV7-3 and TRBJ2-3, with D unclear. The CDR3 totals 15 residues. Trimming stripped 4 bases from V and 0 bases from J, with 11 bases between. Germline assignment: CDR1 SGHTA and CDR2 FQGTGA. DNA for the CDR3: TGTGCCAGCAGCTCTAATATGGCTAGCACAGATACGCAGTATTTT. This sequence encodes CASSSNMASTDTQYF.

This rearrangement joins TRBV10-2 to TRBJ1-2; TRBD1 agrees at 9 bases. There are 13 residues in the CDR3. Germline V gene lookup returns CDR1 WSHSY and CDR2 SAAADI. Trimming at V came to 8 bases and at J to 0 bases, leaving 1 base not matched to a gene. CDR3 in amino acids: CASWDRANYGYTF. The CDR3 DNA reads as TGCGCCAGCTGGGACAGGGCTAACTATGGCTACACCTTC.

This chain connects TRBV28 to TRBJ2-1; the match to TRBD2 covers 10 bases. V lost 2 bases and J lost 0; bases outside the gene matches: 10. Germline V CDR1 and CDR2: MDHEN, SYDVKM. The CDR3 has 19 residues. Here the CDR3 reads CASSLPAYLAGASYNEQFF. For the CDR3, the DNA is TGTGCCAGCAGTTTACCAGCCTATCTAGCGGGAGCCTCCTACAATGAGCAGTTCTTC.

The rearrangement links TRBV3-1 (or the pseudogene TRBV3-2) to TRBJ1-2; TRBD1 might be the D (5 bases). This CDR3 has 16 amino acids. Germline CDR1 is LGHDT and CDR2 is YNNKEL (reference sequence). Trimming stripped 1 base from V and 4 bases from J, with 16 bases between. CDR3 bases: TGTGCCAGCAGCCAAGGGGCCCTCACAGGCCTCTATGGCTACACCTTC. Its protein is CASSQGALTGLYGYTF.

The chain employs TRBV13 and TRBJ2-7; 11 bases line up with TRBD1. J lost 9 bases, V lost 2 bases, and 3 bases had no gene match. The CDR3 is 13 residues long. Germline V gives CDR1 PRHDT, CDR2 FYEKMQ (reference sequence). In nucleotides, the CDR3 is TGTGCCAGCAGCTTATGGACAGGGGGCTGGCAGTACTTC. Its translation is CASSLWTGGWQYF.